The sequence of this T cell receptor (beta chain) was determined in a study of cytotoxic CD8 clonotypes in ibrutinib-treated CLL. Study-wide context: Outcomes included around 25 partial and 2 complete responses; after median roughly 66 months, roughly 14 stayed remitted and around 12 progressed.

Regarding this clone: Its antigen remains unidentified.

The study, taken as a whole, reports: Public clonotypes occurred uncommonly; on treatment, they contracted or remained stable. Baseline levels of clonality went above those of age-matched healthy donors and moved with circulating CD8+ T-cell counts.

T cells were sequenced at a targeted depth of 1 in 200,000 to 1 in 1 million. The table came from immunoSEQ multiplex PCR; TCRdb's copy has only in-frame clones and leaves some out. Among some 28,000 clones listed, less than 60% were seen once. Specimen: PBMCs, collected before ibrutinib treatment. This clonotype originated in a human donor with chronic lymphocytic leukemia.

CDR3 coding DNA: TGTGCCAGCAGTGAAGTGTTTGGCTACGAGCAGTACTTC. Amino acid sequence: CASSEVFGYEQYF. The V gene is TRBV2, the J gene TRBJ2-7, with D uncertain. V shed 1 base and J shed 3 bases, with 7 bases lying between them. CDR1 SNHLY and CDR2 FYNNEI come from the germline V gene. This CDR3 has 13 residues.